The 9 T cell receptor beta chains below come from one sample, sequenced in a study of blood T cell repertoires in COVID-19. Measured with immunoSEQ multiplex PCR; TCRdb has only the in-frame clones, and not every one. The sample shows fewer than 300,000 clones, around 89% of them seen only once. Sequenced: peripheral blood. The source of these receptors is a woman aged 45-65 years with COVID-19, enrolled during active disease.

This chain joins TRBV7-2 and TRBJ2-7; TRBD1 agrees at 8 bases. From germline, CDR1 is SGHTA and CDR2 FQGNSA. The J segment lost 7 bases and the V segment lost 8 bases, leaving 10 bases of the junction unmatched. This CDR3 spans 13 amino acids. Here the CDR3 reads CASAKTGAGEQYF. For the CDR3, the DNA is TGTGCCAGCGCAAAGACAGGGGCGGGTGAGCAGTACTTC. Complete variable domain (other parts from reference TRBV7-2 and TRBJ2-7): GAGVSQSPSNKVTEKGKDVELRCDPISGHTALYWYRQSLGQGLEFLIYFQGNSAPDKSGLPSDRFSAERTGGSVSTLTIQRTQQEDSAVYLCASAKTGAGEQYFGPGTRLTVT.

The count of this clone is one. The same CDR3 arises from other DNA sequences in this sample as well. The chain links TRBV19 to TRBJ1-3; D is possibly TRBD1 (5 bases). V lost 4 bases and J 1 base, leaving 5 bases between the germline ends. This CDR3 contains 13 residues. The germline V gene encodes CDR1 LNHDA and CDR2 SQIVND (reference sequence). The CDR3 DNA is TGTGCCAGTAGTACAGGGTCTGGAAACACCATATATTTT. Its protein product is CASSTGSGNTIYF.

V gene TRBV3-1 (or the pseudogene TRBV3-2) combines with J gene TRBJ1-5; 10 bases align to TRBD1. The CDR3 totals 13 residues. V dropped 4 bases and J dropped 7; count of bases not matched to a gene: 1. Per germline, CDR1 LGHDT and CDR2 YNNKEL (reference sequence). CDR3 in amino acids: CASSLDRGQPQHF. In nucleotides, the CDR3 is TGTGCCAGCAGCCTGGACAGGGGGCAGCCCCAGCATTTT.

The chain recombines TRBV3-1 (or the pseudogene TRBV3-2) with TRBJ2-1, with D perhaps TRBD2 (5 bases). The CDR3 is 13 residues long. CDR1 and CDR2 from the germline V gene are LGHDT and YNNKEL (reference sequence). V lost 10 bases to trimming and J lost 7 bases, with 17 bases between them. The CDR3 region is CAIRKSGLNEQFF. The DNA for the CDR3 is TGTGCCATCCGTAAGAGCGGTCTAAATGAGCAGTTCTTC.

The genes are TRBV19 and TRBJ1-2; D may be TRBD1 (6 bases). CDR3 length: 12 residues. The germline gives CDR1 LNHDA, CDR2 SQIVND (reference sequence). V lost 9 bases and J lost 2, with 10 bases in between. The CDR3 DNA sequence: TGTGCCAGAAAGGACAGCAACTATGGCTACACCTTC. This encodes CARKDSNYGYTF.

This clone was picked up a small number of times. Other DNA sequences from this sample encode an identical CDR3 as well. The chain couples TRBV29-1 to TRBJ2-7, with TRBD1 identical over 10 bases. Germline lookup yields CDR1 SQVTM and CDR2 ANQGSEA. V was pared by 4 bases and J by 4 bases, with 1 base of the junction left unmatched. The CDR3 has 12 residues. The CDR3 DNA sequence: TGCAGCGTTGGACAGGGGGCATACGAGCAGTACTTC. It translates to CSVGQGAYEQYF.

The genes are TRBV19 and TRBJ2-2, with 10 bases fitting TRBD2. CDR1 is LNHDA and CDR2 is SQIVND in the germline V gene (reference sequence). This CDR3 is 17 amino acids long. V was clipped by 4 bases and J by 4 bases; unmatched bases: 9. The CDR3: CASSTRGSGRFTGELFF. The CDR3 DNA follows: TGTGCCAGTAGTACCCGGGGTAGCGGGAGGTTCACCGGGGAGCTGTTTTTT.

The chain carries TRBV5-4 and TRBJ2-1, with a tentative D call TRBD1 (6 bases). Trimming removed 3 bases at V and 7 bases at J, with 11 bases between. Germline V gene data show CDR1 as SGHNT and CDR2 as YYREEE (reference sequence). The CDR3 is 13 amino acids. The DNA of the CDR3 is TGTGCCAGCAGCTCTAATACAGGGAATGAGCAGTTCTTC. It codes for CASSSNTGNEQFF.

The chain is built from TRBV20-1 and TRBJ2-7; possible D gene TRBD2, 5 bases. CDR3 length equals 11 residues. Germline V gene sequence: CDR1 DFQATT, CDR2 SNEGSKA (reference sequence). Deletions cut 6 bases from V and 6 bases from J, with 12 bases between. The CDR3 sequence: CSAAGPVEQYF. For the CDR3, the DNA is TGCAGTGCGGCGGGCCCGGTCGAGCAGTACTTC.